This TCR beta chain was found in a study of shared clonotypes between healthy human individuals. Study outcomes and limitations: A handful of donors showed sharing of 4.5% to 5% of naive CD4 clonotypes.

CDR3 length: 19 amino acids. The V gene's germline CDR1 is SSHAT and CDR2 FNYEAQ (reference sequence). Germline trimming cut 1 base from V and 0 bases from J; bases unmatched to any gene: 11. The data were produced by immunoSEQ multiplex PCR, yet TCRdb's version contains in-frame clones alone and is incomplete. The sample carries over 1.5 million clones, 95% to 99% recorded once. To note about this clone: The antigen remains undetermined.

This TCR was sampled from a man aged 25-45 years in good health. The rearrangement links TRBV7-7 to TRBJ2-2; 7 bases align to TRBD1. The specimen was naive CD4+ T cells sorted from blood. Subset described: CD45RA+ positively selected. CDR3 region: CASSLGTGPTFANTGELFF. DNA for the CDR3: TGTGCCAGCAGCTTAGGGACAGGTCCCACGTTCGCGAACACCGGGGAGCTGTTTTTT.